These T cell receptor beta chains were read from a single sample in a study of monozygotic twins with inflammatory bowel disease. TCRdb derives one entry per CDR3 protein from the 5' RACE reads, leaving out DNA. The data show 400,000 or so distinct CDR3 sequences, and the top ten clones hold 2.4%. Source material: blood. The receptors were sampled from a human donor with ulcerative colitis or Crohn's disease, or a healthy co-twin of an affected twin (not recorded which). The CDR3 runs from the conserved cysteine through the conserved F or W.

V	length	J	CDR3
TRBV28	14	TRBJ2-7	CATTTTVVSYEQYF
TRBV9	13	TRBJ2-1	CASSPNLQSKQFF
TRBV7-9	14	TRBJ2-1	CASNSMAFYNEQFF
TRBV7-9	14	TRBJ1-4	CASSGGGGDRKLFF
TRBV7-9	12	TRBJ1-1	CASSPGTGGLLF
TRBV4-1	15	TRBJ1-4	CASSQDGTSNEKLFF
TRBV27	14	TRBJ1-5	CASSFGGVDQPQHF
TRBV20-1	15	TRBJ2-1	CSARAISGIGNEQFF
TRBV5-1	14	TRBJ1-1	CASSPPGRGTEAFF
TRBV20-1	14	TRBJ1-5	CSAPGGGPHQPQHF
TRBV28	13	TRBJ2-7	CASSQGFSYEQYF
TRBV10-3	16	TRBJ2-3	CAISDRTGHSQGSQYF
TRBV29-1	12	TRBJ1-1	CSVEDLNTEAFF
TRBV27	17	TRBJ2-1	CASSRPSGRATYNEQFF
TRBV5-1	13	TRBJ2-7	CASSLFRSYEQYF
TRBV5-1	13	TRBJ2-7	CASSFSPGTEQYF
TRBV5-1	13	TRBJ1-5	CASLEGFGQPQHF
TRBV20-1	15	TRBJ2-7	CSARDATGRSYEQYF
TRBV28	15	TRBJ2-5	CASSVGQSRGETQYF
TRBV30	17	TRBJ2-1	CAWEFGLAGGSTNEQFF
TRBV19	14	TRBJ1-1	CASSTLVVGTEAFF
TRBV12-3/TRBV12-4	15	TRBJ2-1	CASSPGTTSHNEQFF
TRBV7-8	16	TRBJ2-2	CASTLRAAPNTGELFF
TRBV5-1	15	TRBJ2-7	CASSLVSGGSYEQYF
TRBV6-1	15	TRBJ1-1	CASSITGGSYTEAFF
TRBV7-2	15	TRBJ2-1	CASSLGAMSYNEQFF
TRBV12-3/TRBV12-4	13	TRBJ1-1	CASTRARGTEAFF
TRBV5-6	11	TRBJ2-5	CASMRQETQYF
TRBV28	15	TRBJ2-7	CASSSPGTGLYEQYF
TRBV30	13	TRBJ2-7	CAWSVRQAYEQYF
TRBV6-5	15	TRBJ1-2	CASSNSDRDGYGYTF
TRBV6-1	14	TRBJ1-1	CASSMGGMNTEAFF
TRBV30	11	TRBJ2-7	CAWSDPYEQYF
TRBV12-3/TRBV12-4	17	TRBJ2-5	CASSFWRVSGRGETQYF
TRBV6-1	16	TRBJ2-1	CASSRLTSGGNNEQFF
TRBV15	15	TRBJ1-1	CATSRIGMSDTEAFF
TRBV5-4	16	TRBJ1-1	CASSPGQGSGNTEAFF
TRBV12-3/TRBV12-4	13	TRBJ2-1	CASSGGSYNEPFF
TRBV7-9	13	TRBJ1-1	CAGVDRVSAEAFF
TRBV7-9	15	TRBJ2-3	CASSLGGKSTDTQYF
TRBV6-5	16	TRBJ2-5	CASSYTPGHAQETQYF
TRBV5-1	13	TRBJ1-2	CASSLEADYGYTF
TRBV28	16	TRBJ2-1	CASSFSGQGSYNEQFF
TRBV6-1	15	TRBJ2-3	CASRISPTFTDTQYF
TRBV5-1	16	TRBJ2-5	CASSLALAGLQETQYF
TRBV12-3/TRBV12-4	15	TRBJ2-3	CASSLIGDITDTQYF
TRBV19	13	TRBJ2-1	CASSTQRYNEQFF
TRBV18	18	TRBJ1-3	CASSPPGRQAFSGNTIYF
TRBV4-2	17	TRBJ2-3	CASSQEWTGPSSLTQYF
TRBV5-1	15	TRBJ2-7	CASSSGGTAYYEQYF
TRBV5-1	16	TRBJ1-4	CASREGGATTNEKLFF
TRBV5-5	16	TRBJ2-6	CASSLDIFSGANVLTF
TRBV10-3	18	TRBJ1-5	CAISESRQGRGLPGPQHF
TRBV6-1	15	TRBJ1-4	CASTRSGQGNEKLFF
TRBV7-9	16	TRBJ1-1	CASSTQGGPSSGAAFF
TRBV20-1	11	TRBJ2-2	CSAPQAGELFF
TRBV7-9	15	TRBJ1-2	CASSFSDRELYGYTF
TRBV4-3	16	TRBJ2-1	CASSQDGGGVYNEQFF
TRBV12-3/TRBV12-4	12	TRBJ1-1	CASSPGGSVAFF